The 5 T cell receptor beta chains below come from one sample, sequenced in a study of shared clonotypes between healthy human individuals. The data were produced by immunoSEQ multiplex PCR, yet TCRdb's version contains in-frame clones alone and is incomplete. The profile shows roughly 500,000 clones, roughly 80% of them singletons. Specimen: PBMCs. All receptors come from a woman aged 40 to 50 in good health. Some clones in this sample may be carry-over from other donors' samples.

In this sample, this clone turned up once. This probably arose from a read error, given a far larger clone one base away. The chain joins TRBV5-6 to TRBJ1-5; TRBD1 matches 7 bases. The CDR3 has 16 amino acids. Trimming cost V 3 bases and J 3 bases; bases outside gene matches: 9. The germline V gene encodes CDR1 SGHDT and CDR2 YYEEEE. CDR3 protein: CASSYNGTAYNQPQHF. CDR3 DNA: TGTGCCAGCAGCTATAACGGGACAGCCTACAATCAGCCCCAGCATTTT.

The chain links TRBV10-3 to TRBJ1-4; 8 bases map to TRBD1. CDR1 is ENHRY and CDR2 is SYGVKD in the germline V gene. The CDR3 totals 13 residues. The V gene end was trimmed by 6 bases and the J gene end by 5 bases; junction bases not matched to a gene: 2. CDR3 DNA: TGTGCCATCAGGGGGGACAGGAATGAAAAACTGTTTTTT. Translated: CAIRGDRNEKLFF.

For this clone: An end of the junction differs from the germline gene, which may be a read error. The CDR3 here is CSVEDRGLGEQYF. The CDR3, as DNA: TGCAGCGTGGAAGACAGGGGGCTGGGGGAGCAGTACTTC. The chain combines TRBV29-1 with TRBJ2-7; TRBD1 aligns across 10 bases. There are 13 residues in the CDR3. Germline V lookup: CDR1 SQVTM, CDR2 ANQGSEA.

The chain couples TRBV4-1 to TRBJ2-3; the D is unclear. V dropped 0 bases and J dropped 1 base, with 11 bases sitting between them. CDR3 size: 16 residues. Germline CDR1 reads MGHRA; CDR2 reads YSYEKL. The CDR3 bases are TGCGCCAGCAGCCAAGAACCCAGGCGGCGCACAGATACGCAGTATTTT. Translated, it gives CASSQEPRRRTDTQYF.

As regards this clone: Since a far larger clone is one base different, this is likely a read error. The chain couples TRBV29-1 to TRBJ1-4; D is ambiguous. Trimming shortened V by 7 bases and J by 7 bases, and 13 bases separated the two germline ends. Germline lookup yields CDR1 SQVTM and CDR2 ANQGSEA. This CDR3 has 12 residues. The CDR3 DNA reads TGCAGCGCTGGGTTGGCGGGTGAAAAACTGTTTTTT. Translation gives CSAGLAGEKLFF. The variable domain in full, with the rest retrieved from reference TRBV29-1 and TRBJ1-4, is SAVISQKPSRDICQRGTSLTIQCQVDSQVTMMFWYRQQPGQSLTLIATANQGSEATYESGFVIDKFPISRPNLTFSTLTVSNMSPEDSSIYLCSAGLAGEKLFFGSGTQLSVL.